Listed below are T cell receptor beta chains from one sample, sequenced in a study of CD8+ T cells in alopecia areata. Method: immunoSEQ multiplex PCR; TCRdb's copy keeps in-frame clones and lacks some. This sample has 80,000 to 100,000 clones, with around two fifths found just once. Specimen: CD4+ T cells sorted from blood. Source of these receptors: a human donor with alopecia areata. Each CDR3 is given with its conserved first and last residue. D genes are given only for firm matches. A row's size may be missing; if present it is once, few, many or a size class.

J | D | length | size | V | CDR3 | DNA
TRBJ2-3 | TRBD2 | 15 | NA | TRBV7-9 | CASRRLASSTDTQYF | TGTGCCAGCAGGCGACTAGCGTCTAGCACAGATACGCAGTATTTT
TRBJ2-3 | NA | 14 | few | TRBV7-2 | CASSFPDSFDTQYF | TGTGCCAGCAGCTTCCCGGACTCCTTCGATACGCAGTATTTT
TRBJ1-5 | TRBD1 | 14 | NA | TRBV18 | CASSQGQTNQPQHF | TGTGCCAGCTCACAGGGACAGACTAATCAGCCCCAGCATTTT
TRBJ2-7 | NA | 14 | NA | TRBV29-1 | CSVEGQAATYEQYF | TGCAGCGTTGAAGGACAGGCCGCAACCTACGAGCAGTACTTC
TRBJ2-7 | TRBD1 | 17 | few | TRBV23-1 | CASSQGQQGPGTSGQYF | TGCGCCAGCAGTCAAGGACAACAGGGGCCGGGTACATCGGGGCAGTACTTC
TRBJ2-7 | NA | 14 | NA | TRBV5-1 | CASSLVSGAHEQYF | TGCGCCAGCAGCTTGGTGTCAGGGGCGCACGAGCAGTACTTC
TRBJ2-3 | NA | 16 | NA | TRBV5-1 | CASSLGLSGGTDTQYF | TGCGCCAGCAGCTTGGGTCTGAGCGGAGGCACAGATACGCAGTATTTT
TRBJ2-4 | TRBD2 | 16 | NA | TRBV29-1 | CSVSWTSGRVGNIQYF | TGCAGCGTCTCATGGACTAGCGGGAGGGTAGGGAACATTCAGTACTTC
TRBJ2-7 | TRBD1 | 13 | NA | TRBV30 | CAWEQGAAHEQYF | TGTGCCTGGGAACAGGGGGCTGCCCACGAGCAGTACTTC
TRBJ2-3 | NA | 12 | NA | TRBV5-4 | CASSLVADTQYF | TGTGCCAGCAGCTTGGTTGCAGATACGCAGTATTTT
TRBJ2-1 | NA | 12 | NA | TRBV30 | CAWNQAQRPQFF | TGTGCCTGGAACCAAGCCCAGCGGCCACAGTTCTTC
TRBJ2-1 | TRBD2 | 13 | few | TRBV30 | CASGLAGRNEQFF | TGTGCCTCTGGACTAGCGGGTCGCAATGAGCAGTTCTTC
TRBJ2-6 | NA | 17 | NA | TRBV28 | CASSPQGGVAGANVLTF | TGTGCCAGCAGTCCCCAAGGCGGGGTGGCTGGGGCCAACGTCCTGACTTTC
TRBJ2-5 | NA | 12 | NA | TRBV29-1 | CSSAREKETQYF | TGCAGCTCCGCTAGAGAGAAAGAGACCCAGTACTTC
TRBJ2-3 | NA | 13 | once | TRBV2 | CASSDSSTDTQYF | TGTGCCAGCAGTGACTCGTCCACAGATACGCAGTATTTT
TRBJ1-2 | NA | 12 | NA | TRBV5-6 | CASSLGDGRGTF | TGTGCCAGCAGCCTGGGGGACGGTCGGGGCACCTTC
TRBJ2-5 | NA | 14 | NA | TRBV27 | CASSRPGIQETQYF | TGTGCCAGCAGTCGCCCAGGGATACAGGAGACCCAGTACTTC
TRBJ2-5 | TRBD2 | 14 | few | TRBV11-2 | CASSRLAGGETQYF | TGTGCCAGCAGTAGACTAGCGGGGGGCGAGACCCAGTACTTC
TRBJ2-5 | NA | 15 | NA | TRBV5-1 | CASSLEPGPQETQYF | TGCGCCAGCAGCTTGGAACCTGGTCCCCAAGAGACCCAGTACTTC
TRBJ2-5 | NA | 11 | NA | TRBV29-1 | CSVEGVETQYF | TGCAGCGTTGAAGGGGTAGAGACCCAGTACTTC
TRBJ1-6 | TRBD1 | 13 | NA | TRBV29-1 | CSVSDREDSPLHF | TGCAGCGTTTCCGACAGGGAAGATTCACCCCTCCACTTT
TRBJ2-6 | NA | 15 | NA | TRBV4-3 | CASSQELAGANVLTF | TGCGCCAGCAGCCAAGAGCTAGCTGGGGCCAACGTCCTGACTTTC
TRBJ2-2 | NA | 14 | NA | TRBV30 | CAWSTRTVTGELFF | TGTGCCTGGAGTACTCGGACAGTCACCGGGGAGCTGTTTTTT
TRBJ2-5 | NA | 10 | NA | TRBV20-1 | CSAAPETQYF | TGCAGTGCTGCCCCGGAGACCCAGTACTTC
TRBJ2-1 | NA | 14 | NA | TRBV30 | CAWTLAPSGSPSFF | TGTGCCTGGACTCTCGCGCCCTCGGGGAGCCCCTCGTTCTTC
TRBJ1-1 | NA | 19 | NA | TRBV23-1 | CASSPRRRFGRWRHTEAFF | TGCGCCAGTAGTCCCCGACGCAGGTTTGGGAGGTGGCGGCACACTGAAGCTTTCTTT
TRBJ2-5 | NA | 12 | few | TRBV29-1 | CSVMSGEQTQYF | TGCAGCGTTATGTCGGGGGAACAGACCCAGTACTTC
TRBJ2-4 | NA | 14 | few | TRBV29-1 | CSVIRGVQRNIQYF | TGCAGCGTGATAAGGGGAGTACAGCGAAACATTCAGTACTTC
TRBJ1-1 | NA | 14 | NA | TRBV11-3 | CASSLDRKNTEAFF | TGTGCCAGCAGCTTAGATCGCAAGAACACTGAAGCTTTCTTT
TRBJ2-3 | TRBD1 | 13 | few | TRBV29-1 | CSAGTGVSDTQYF | TGCAGCGCCGGGACAGGGGTTTCAGATACGCAGTATTTT
TRBJ1-5 | NA | 12 | NA | TRBV29-1 | CSVRIGNQPQHF | TGCAGCGTTAGAATCGGCAATCAGCCCCAGCATTTT
TRBJ2-3 | TRBD1 | 13 | few | TRBV2 | CASKTGQSDTQYF | TGTGCCAGCAAGACAGGGCAGAGTGATACGCAGTATTTT
TRBJ2-7 | TRBD2 | 9 | NA | TRBV20-1 | CRLAVRQYF | TGCAGGCTAGCGGTTCGGCAGTACTTC
TRBJ1-1 | NA | 10 | NA | TRBV20-1 | CSASRSEAFF | TGCAGTGCATCGAGGAGTGAAGCTTTCTTT
TRBJ2-5 | TRBD2 | 15 | NA | TRBV2 | CASSEGLAGGETQYF | TGTGCCAGCAGTGAAGGACTAGCGGGGGGCGAGACCCAGTACTTC
TRBJ2-1 | NA | 12 | few | TRBV6-5 | CASSPNYNEQFF | TGTGCCAGCAGTCCGAACTACAATGAGCAGTTCTTC
TRBJ2-7 | NA | 13 | NA | TRBV29-1 | CSVAGPNPYEQYF | TGCAGCGTTGCGGGACCTAATCCCTACGAGCAGTACTTC
TRBJ2-7 | NA | 14 | NA | TRBV29-1 | CSVVGLTGTYEQYF | TGCAGCGTTGTCGGCTTGACGGGAACGTACGAGCAGTACTTC
TRBJ2-7 | NA | 15 | few | TRBV21-1 | CASTRVPGVSYEQYF | TGTGCCAGCACCCGAGTCCCGGGAGTCTCCTACGAGCAGTACTTC
TRBJ1-1 | TRBD1 | 13 | once | TRBV29-1 | CSVGDRGQTEAFF | TGCAGCGTTGGGGACAGGGGGCAAACTGAAGCTTTCTTT
TRBJ1-5 | NA | 15 | NA | TRBV6-1 | CASRRPGASNQPQHF | TGTGCCAGCAGACGACCAGGGGCCAGCAATCAGCCCCAGCATTTT
TRBJ2-7 | NA | 12 | NA | TRBV28 | CASSFVFGGKYF | TGTGCCAGCAGTTTTGTGTTCGGAGGAAAGTACTTC
TRBJ2-1 | TRBD1 | 16 | NA | TRBV30 | CAWGDRRLGSYNEQFF | TGTGCCTGGGGGGACAGGCGGCTGGGGTCCTACAATGAGCAGTTCTTC
TRBJ2-3 | NA | 14 | NA | TRBV7-2 | CASSLDVRSDTQYF | TGTGCCAGCAGCTTAGATGTCCGGAGCGATACGCAGTATTTT
TRBJ2-3 | TRBD2 | 18 | NA | TRBV4-1 | CASSQVRTGTSDFAQQYF | TGCGCCAGCAGCCAAGTACGAACCGGGACTAGCGATTTCGCCCAGCAGTATTTT
TRBJ2-7 | NA | 13 | few | TRBV7-2 | CASSRDTDHEQYF | TGTGCCAGCAGCCGGGACACGGACCACGAGCAGTACTTC